The following is a TCR beta chain sequence with its context. Sequencing was performed with immunoSEQ multiplex PCR; in TCRdb, only in-frame clones are kept and a portion is missing. Seen here are approximately 63,000 clones, 91% observed once, and the top ten hold roughly 1.3%. With V trimmed by 2 bases and J by 4 bases, 9 bases remained unmatched. CDR3 length: 16 amino acids. Germline lookup yields CDR1 MNHEY and CDR2 SVGAGI. This sample is part of a study of T cell changes during pregnancy in multiple sclerosis. This clonotype originated in a female donor in good health, enrolled as a control in a pregnancy study. The starting material was peripheral blood, obtained after pregnancy. The rearrangement joins TRBV6-5 to TRBJ1-2; 8 nucleotides line up with TRBD1. CDR3 sequence (DNA): TGTGCCAGCAGTTACGAAGCAAGGACAGGGTCCTATGGCTACACCTTC. Residues: CASSYEARTGSYGYTF.